This T cell receptor (beta chain) was captured by sequencing in a study of T cell repertoires in cytomegalovirus infection. Turning to the study itself: From public TCR beta signatures came an indication of both CMV infection and matching HLA type.

Turning to this clonotype: Its target is not known.

Germline values: CDR1 MDHEN, CDR2 SYDVKM. There are 11 residues in the CDR3. V shed 7 bases and J shed 4 bases, with 5 bases lying between them. TCRdb reprocessed the reads via MiXCR and lists one record per CDR3 protein. The profile shows some 100,000 distinct CDR3 sequences, about a quarter of them singletons. Study-wide results and caveats: Summed frequency of shared TCR beta families picked out CMV carriers who also had the relevant HLA. HLA-C-restricted CMV-specific TCR beta clonotypes prevailed in the ex vivo response.

The chain employs TRBV28 and TRBJ1-3; D is ambiguous. The material sequenced was CD8+ T cells from PBMCs. The TCR was taken from a human donor in good health (CMV status not recorded). Some clones in this sample may be carry-over from other donors' samples. The CDR3 DNA is TGTGCCAGCACCCCAGGAAACACCATATATTTT. Its protein product is CASTPGNTIYF.